This TCR beta chain was identified during a study of T cell responses to AZD1222 COVID-19 vaccine. The V and J ends lost 9 bases and 4 bases respectively, with 6 bases between them. The CDR3 loop spans 11 amino acids. CDR1 and CDR2 from the germline V gene are KGHDR and SFDVKD. A word on this clone: Its antigen is still unknown.

Study results and limitations: Repertoires were collected only later (after the peak T cell response had occurred). Unmutated variant regions are reportedly targeted by nearly half of spike-specific TCRs. Baseline serostatus was positive in only a handful of AZD1222 recipients.

Sequencing was performed with immunoSEQ multiplex PCR; in TCRdb, only in-frame clones are kept and a portion is missing. Of around 99,000 clones in the sample, 85% to 95% were seen once. The genes are TRBV24-1 and TRBJ2-1, with no clear D. The sample here was peripheral blood, taken on day 0 of AZD1222 vaccination. The TCR was taken from an adult in good health. For the CDR3, the DNA is TGTGCCACCTCGGCATACAATGAGCAGTTCTTC. It specifies CATSAYNEQFF.